The TCR beta chain described here comes from a study of T cells in Graves' hyperthyroidism and ophthalmopathy. The CDR3 length is 12 residues. V was pared by 6 bases and J by 5 bases, with 14 bases between. In germline, CDR1 is SQVTM, CDR2 ANQGSEA. The diagnostic basis comprised clinical symptoms, serum thyroxine and TRAb, thyroid ultrasound and orbital computed tomography. RNA transcripts were the template for amplifying TCR beta CDR3 regions. HTBI primers were used for first-round RT-PCR of the TCR CDR3. TCRdb passed the multiplex PCR reads through MiXCR, listing each CDR3 protein once. This table holds approximately 490,000 distinct CDR3 sequences, approximately 22% found once.

The specimen was blood. The sequence was obtained from a woman in her seventies with Graves' ophthalmopathy. The chain employs TRBV29-1 and TRBJ2-7, with D perhaps TRBD1 (6 bases). The chain's CDR3 is CSVTTGMNEQYF. The CDR3 coding sequence is TGCAGCGTCACCACAGGGATGAACGAGCAGTACTTC.